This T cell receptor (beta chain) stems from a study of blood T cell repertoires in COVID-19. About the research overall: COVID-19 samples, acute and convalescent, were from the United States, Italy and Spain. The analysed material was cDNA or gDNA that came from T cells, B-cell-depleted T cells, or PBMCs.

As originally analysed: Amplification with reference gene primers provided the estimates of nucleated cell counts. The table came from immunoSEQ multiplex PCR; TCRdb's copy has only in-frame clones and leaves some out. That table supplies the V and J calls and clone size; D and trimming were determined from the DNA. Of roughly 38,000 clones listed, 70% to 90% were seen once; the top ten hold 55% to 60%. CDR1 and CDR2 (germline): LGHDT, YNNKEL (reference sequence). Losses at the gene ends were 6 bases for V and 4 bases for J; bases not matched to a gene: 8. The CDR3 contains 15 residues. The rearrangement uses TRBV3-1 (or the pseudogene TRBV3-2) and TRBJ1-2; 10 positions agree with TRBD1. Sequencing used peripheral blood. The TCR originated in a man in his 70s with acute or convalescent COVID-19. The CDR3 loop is CASSRPGQGFYGYTF. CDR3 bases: TGTGCCAGCAGTCGACCGGGACAGGGGTTCTATGGCTACACCTTC.